This is a list of T cell receptor beta chains from one sample in a study of control samples from healthy donors and cancer patients. Only in-frame clones appear in the TCRdb table, and some are missing; sequencing was by immunoSEQ multiplex PCR. The sample holds about 170,000 clones; approximately 92% are singletons and the top ten take about 2.1%. Sequencing was performed on blood. These receptors were collected from a woman aged 40 to 55 in good health. Each CDR3 is given with its conserved first and last residue. Each record gives: J gene, D gene, clone size, V gene, CDR3 protein, CDR3 DNA. A D gene is named only where the DNA matches it firmly. Clone size is stated in some rows and not others, as once, few, many or a class when expanded.

j_gene: TRBJ1-1
d_gene: -
abundance: few
v_gene: TRBV24-1
CDR3aa: CATGKNTEAFF
CDR3nt: TGTGCCACCGGGAAAAACACTGAAGCTTTCTTT

j_gene: TRBJ1-1
d_gene: TRBD1
abundance: -
v_gene: TRBV4-1
CDR3aa: CASSQERDREAFF
CDR3nt: TGCGCCAGCAGCCAAGAGAGGGACAGGGAAGCTTTCTTT

j_gene: TRBJ2-7
d_gene: TRBD2
abundance: -
v_gene: TRBV5-1
CDR3aa: CASSSGGASYEQYF
CDR3nt: TGCGCCAGCAGTTCCGGGGGGGCTTCGTACGAGCAGTACTTC

j_gene: TRBJ1-6
d_gene: -
abundance: -
v_gene: TRBV2
CDR3aa: CASAGTRGSPLHF
CDR3nt: TGTGCCAGCGCCGGGACCCGGGGTTCACCCCTCCACTTT

j_gene: TRBJ1-5
d_gene: -
abundance: -
v_gene: TRBV12-3/TRBV12-4
CDR3aa: CASSLAQGQPQHF
CDR3nt: TGTGCCAGCAGTTTAGCGCAGGGTCAGCCCCAGCATTTT

j_gene: TRBJ1-2
d_gene: TRBD1
abundance: -
v_gene: TRBV10-3
CDR3aa: CAISDPDRVNYGYTF
CDR3nt: TGTGCCATCAGTGATCCGGACAGGGTAAACTATGGCTACACCTTC

j_gene: TRBJ1-2
d_gene: -
abundance: -
v_gene: TRBV3-1/TRBV3-2
CDR3aa: CASSHSGGNGYTF
CDR3nt: TGTGCCAGCAGCCATTCGGGGGGGAATGGCTACACCTTC

j_gene: TRBJ2-4
d_gene: -
abundance: -
v_gene: TRBV19
CDR3aa: CASSNPGDKNIQYF
CDR3nt: TGTGCCAGTAGTAACCCTGGGGACAAAAACATTCAGTACTTC

j_gene: TRBJ2-7
d_gene: -
abundance: -
v_gene: TRBV6-5
CDR3aa: CASSYSGSEQYF
CDR3nt: TGTGCCAGCAGTTACTCGGGAAGCGAGCAGTACTTC

j_gene: TRBJ2-7
d_gene: TRBD2
abundance: -
v_gene: TRBV7-2
CDR3aa: CASSSIGLGSLEQYF
CDR3nt: TGTGCCAGCAGCTCGATAGGACTAGGTTCGCTCGAGCAGTACTTC

j_gene: TRBJ1-1
d_gene: TRBD1
abundance: -
v_gene: TRBV6-1
CDR3aa: CASSEGQGYVNTEAFF
CDR3nt: TGTGCCAGCAGTGAGGGACAGGGTTATGTGAACACTGAAGCTTTCTTT

j_gene: TRBJ1-1
d_gene: -
abundance: once
v_gene: TRBV10-3
CDR3aa: CASSDRTIGNTEAFF
CDR3nt: TGTGCCTCCTCTGATCGGACAATAGGGAACACTGAAGCTTTCTTT